The source of this T cell receptor beta chain is a study of identical twins. Broader study findings: Excess sharing by twins proved weaker in beta out-of-frame sequences. Alpha sequences out of frame and shared by twins had excess low generation probability. Monozygotic twins shared more out-of-frame TCR alpha than recombination models predicted.

Germline V gene data show CDR1 as SGHRS and CDR2 as YFSETQ. This CDR3 is 14 amino acids long. V gave up 7 bases and J gave up 5 bases; unmatched junction bases: 8. In TCRdb, the 5' RACE reads were re-called with MiXCR into one record per CDR3 protein. The profile shows under 300,000 distinct CDR3 sequences, over 11% of them singletons. This clonotype has a handful of counts. Its antigen is unknown. The receptor was isolated from a woman younger than 35 in good health. The specimen sequenced was memory (CD45RO+) T cells sorted from blood. V gene TRBV5-1 combines with J gene TRBJ2-7, with 11 bases fitting TRBD2. The CDR3 spells CASSPLAGDNEQYF. The CDR3, as DNA: TGCGCCAGCTCCCCACTAGCGGGAGACAACGAGCAGTACTTC.